Listed here is a single T cell receptor (beta chain). The sample belongs to a study of shared clonotypes between healthy human individuals. For sorted subsets, 150 to 200 ng DNA per replicate equaled 30,000 or so T cell genomes. In the original processing: ImmunoSEQ gave junction-only sequences without quality scores, so filtering differed. The table came from immunoSEQ multiplex PCR; TCRdb's copy has only in-frame clones and leaves some out. For V, J and clone size, that table is used; D and trimming come from the DNA. Seen here are millions of clones, just over 90% observed once, and the top ten hold around 0.14%. CD45RA-negative memory and CD45RA+ naive subsets were split from the CD4+ cells. V shed 1 base, J shed 5 bases, and the junction held 6 bases outside the gene matches. CDR1 MGHRA and CDR2 YSYEKL come from the germline V gene. The CDR3 is 15 residues long.

The sample consisted of naive CD4+ T cells sorted from blood. Subset: CD45RA+ positively selected. The receptor comes from a man in his late teens or twenties in good health. This chain joins TRBV4-1 and TRBJ2-5; 8 bases agree with TRBD1. CDR3 loop: CASSQVGTGGETQYF. CDR3 in DNA: TGCGCCAGCAGCCAAGTGGGGACAGGAGGGGAGACCCAGTACTTC.